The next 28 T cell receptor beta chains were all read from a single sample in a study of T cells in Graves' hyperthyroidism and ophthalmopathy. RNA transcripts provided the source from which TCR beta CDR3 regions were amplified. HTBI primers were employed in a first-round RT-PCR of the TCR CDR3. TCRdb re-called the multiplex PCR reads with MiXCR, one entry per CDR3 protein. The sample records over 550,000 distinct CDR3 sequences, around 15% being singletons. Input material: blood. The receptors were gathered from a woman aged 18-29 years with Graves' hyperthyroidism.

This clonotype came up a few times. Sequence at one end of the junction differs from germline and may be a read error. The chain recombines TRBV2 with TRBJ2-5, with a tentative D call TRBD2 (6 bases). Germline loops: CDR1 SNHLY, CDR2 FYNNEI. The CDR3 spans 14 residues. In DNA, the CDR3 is TGCGCCAGCAGTGACGGGGGACCTTCGAGGACCCAGTACTTC. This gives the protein CASSDGGPSRTQYF. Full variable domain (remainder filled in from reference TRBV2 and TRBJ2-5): EPEVTQTPSHQVTQMGQEVILRCVPISNHLYFYWYRQILGQKVEFLVSFYNNEISEKSEIFDDQFSVERPDGSNFTLKIRSTKLEDSAMYFCASSDGGPSRTQYFGPGTRLLVL.

This CDR3 reads CASSEYKGSYSPLHF. DNA for the CDR3: TGTGCCAGCAGTGAATATAAGGGCTCCTATTCACCCCTCCACTTT. This chain connects TRBV25-1 to TRBJ1-6, with D unclear. Germline lookup yields CDR1 MGHDK and CDR2 SYGVNS. This CDR3 comprises 15 residues. V lost 0 bases to trimming and J lost 8 bases, with 11 bases between them.

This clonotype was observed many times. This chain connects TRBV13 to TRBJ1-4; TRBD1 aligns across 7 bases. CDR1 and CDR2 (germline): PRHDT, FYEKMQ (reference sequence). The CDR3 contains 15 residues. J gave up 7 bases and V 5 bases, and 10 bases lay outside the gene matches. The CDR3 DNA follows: TGTGCCAGCAGCGCGCGGAGGGGGCTAGGTGAAAAACTGTTTTTT. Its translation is CASSARRGLGEKLFF. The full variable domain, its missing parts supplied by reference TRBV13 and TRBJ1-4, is AAGVIQSPRHLIKEKRETATLKCYPIPRHDTVYWYQQGPGQDPQFLISFYEKMQSDKGSIPDRFSAQQFSDYHSELNMSSLELGDSALYFCASSARRGLGEKLFFGSGTQLSVL.

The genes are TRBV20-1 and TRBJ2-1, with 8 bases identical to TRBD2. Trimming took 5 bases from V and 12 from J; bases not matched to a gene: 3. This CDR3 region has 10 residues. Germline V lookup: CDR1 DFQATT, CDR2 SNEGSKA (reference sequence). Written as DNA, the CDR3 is TGCAGTGCTCGGGGGGGAGGGCAGTTCTTC. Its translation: CSARGGGQFF.

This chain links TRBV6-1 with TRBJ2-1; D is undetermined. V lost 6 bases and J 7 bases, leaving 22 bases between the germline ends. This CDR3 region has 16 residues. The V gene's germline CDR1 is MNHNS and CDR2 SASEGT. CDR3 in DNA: TGTGCCAGCAGAATTTCGGCCCACCCGATTGTAAATGAGCAGTTCTTC. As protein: CASRISAHPIVNEQFF.

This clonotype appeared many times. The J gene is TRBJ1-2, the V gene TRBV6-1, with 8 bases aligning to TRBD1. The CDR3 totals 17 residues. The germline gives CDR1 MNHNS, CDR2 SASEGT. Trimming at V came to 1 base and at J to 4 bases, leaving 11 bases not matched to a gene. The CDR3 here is CASSEGRGPGGRYGYTF. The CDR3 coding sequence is TGTGCCAGCAGTGAAGGTCGAGGGCCAGGGGGCCGCTATGGCTACACCTTC.

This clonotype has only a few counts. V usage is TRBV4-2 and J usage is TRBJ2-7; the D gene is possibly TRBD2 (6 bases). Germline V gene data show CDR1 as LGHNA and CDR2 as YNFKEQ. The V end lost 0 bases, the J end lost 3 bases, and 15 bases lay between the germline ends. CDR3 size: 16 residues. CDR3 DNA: TGTGCCAGCAGCCAAGAAGGAACTAGCCGAGGCTACGAGCAGTACTTC. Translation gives CASSQEGTSRGYEQYF.

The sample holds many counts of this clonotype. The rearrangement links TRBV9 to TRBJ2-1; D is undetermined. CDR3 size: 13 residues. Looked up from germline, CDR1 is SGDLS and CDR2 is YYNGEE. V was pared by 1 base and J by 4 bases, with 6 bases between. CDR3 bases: TGTGCCAGCAGCGTATCCTTATACAATGAGCAGTTCTTC. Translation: CASSVSLYNEQFF.

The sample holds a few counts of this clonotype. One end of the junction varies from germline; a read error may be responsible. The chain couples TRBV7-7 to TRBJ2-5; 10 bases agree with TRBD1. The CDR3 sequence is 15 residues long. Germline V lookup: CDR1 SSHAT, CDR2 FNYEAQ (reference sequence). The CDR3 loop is CASSPDRGREEAQYF. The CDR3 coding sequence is TGTGCTAGCAGCCCCGACAGGGGGCGTGAAGAGGCCCAGTACTTC.

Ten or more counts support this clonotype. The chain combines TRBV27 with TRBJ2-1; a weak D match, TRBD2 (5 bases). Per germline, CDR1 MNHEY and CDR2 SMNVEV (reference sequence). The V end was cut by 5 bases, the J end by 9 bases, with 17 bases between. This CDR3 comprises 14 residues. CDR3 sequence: CASSREFALGEQFF. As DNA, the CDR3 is TGTGCCAGCAGTCGGGAATTTGCCTTGGGTGAGCAGTTCTTC.

DNA for the CDR3: TGCAGTGCTAGAGCCAGGGGACAGGGCCCCTACGAGCAGTACTTC. Translation: CSARARGQGPYEQYF. The genes are TRBV20-1 and TRBJ2-7; 9 nucleotides agree with TRBD1. Germline values: CDR1 DFQATT, CDR2 SNEGSKA (reference sequence). CDR3 length: 15 residues. After removal of 1 base from V and 2 bases from J, the junction contained 6 bases not matched to a gene.

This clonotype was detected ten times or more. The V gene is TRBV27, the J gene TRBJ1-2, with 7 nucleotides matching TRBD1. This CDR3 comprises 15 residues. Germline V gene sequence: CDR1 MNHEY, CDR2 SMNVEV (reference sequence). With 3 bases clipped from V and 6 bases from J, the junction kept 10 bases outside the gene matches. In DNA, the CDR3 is TGTGCCAGCAGTTTTTCCGACAGGGATCTTGATGGCTACACCTTC. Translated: CASSFSDRDLDGYTF.

In nucleotides, the CDR3 is TGTGCCAGCTCACCCGTTTTGGATTTTGGGGCCAACGTCCTGACTTTC. This encodes CASSPVLDFGANVLTF. The rearrangement links TRBV18 to TRBJ2-6; D ambiguous. This CDR3 spans 16 amino acids. Germline V gives CDR1 KGHSH, CDR2 LQKENI. V was trimmed by 3 bases and J by 3 bases, leaving 12 bases between them.

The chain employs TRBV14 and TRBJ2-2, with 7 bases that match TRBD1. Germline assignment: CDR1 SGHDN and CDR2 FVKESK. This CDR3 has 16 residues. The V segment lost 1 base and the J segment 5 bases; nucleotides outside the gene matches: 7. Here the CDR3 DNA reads TGTGCCAGCAGCCAAGTGAGGCCAGGGGGAACCGGGGAGCTGTTTTTT. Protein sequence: CASSQVRPGGTGELFF. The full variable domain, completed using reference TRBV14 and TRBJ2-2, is EAGVTQFPSHSVIEKGQTVTLRCDPISGHDNLYWYRRVMGKEIKFLLHFVKESKQDESGMPNNRFLAERTGGTYSTLKVQPAELEDSGVYFCASSQVRPGGTGELFFGEGSRLTVL.

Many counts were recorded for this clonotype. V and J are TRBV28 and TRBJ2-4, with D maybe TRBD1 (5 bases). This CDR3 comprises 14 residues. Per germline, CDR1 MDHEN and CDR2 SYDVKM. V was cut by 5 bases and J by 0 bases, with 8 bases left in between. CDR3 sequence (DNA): TGTGCCAGCAGTCTTCAGGGAGCCAAAAACATTCAGTACTTC. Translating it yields CASSLQGAKNIQYF.

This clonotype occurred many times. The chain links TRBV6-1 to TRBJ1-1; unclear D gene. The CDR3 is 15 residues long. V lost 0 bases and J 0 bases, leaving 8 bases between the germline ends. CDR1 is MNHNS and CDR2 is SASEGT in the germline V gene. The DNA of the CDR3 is TGTGCCAGCAGTGAAGCATCAGGTATGAACACTGAAGCTTTCTTT. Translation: CASSEASGMNTEAFF.

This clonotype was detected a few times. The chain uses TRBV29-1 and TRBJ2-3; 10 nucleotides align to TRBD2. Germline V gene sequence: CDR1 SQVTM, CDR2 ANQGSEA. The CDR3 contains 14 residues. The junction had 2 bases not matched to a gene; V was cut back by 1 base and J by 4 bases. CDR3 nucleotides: TGCAGCGTTGAAGTAGGACTAGCGGCAGATACGCAGTATTTT. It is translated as CSVEVGLAADTQYF.

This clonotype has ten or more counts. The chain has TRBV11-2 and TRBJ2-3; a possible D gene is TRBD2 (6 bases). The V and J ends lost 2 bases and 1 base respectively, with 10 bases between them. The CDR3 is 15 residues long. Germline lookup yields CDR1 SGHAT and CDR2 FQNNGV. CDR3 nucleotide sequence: TGTGCCAGCAGCTTATACAGGAGGGGCACAGATACGCAGTATTTT. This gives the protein CASSLYRRGTDTQYF.

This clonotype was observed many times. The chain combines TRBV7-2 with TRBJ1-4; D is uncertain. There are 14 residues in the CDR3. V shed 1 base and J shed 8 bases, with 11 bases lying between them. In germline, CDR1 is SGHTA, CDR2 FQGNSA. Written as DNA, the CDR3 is TGTGCCAGCAGCTTAGTCGGCGCTCGAGAAAAACTGTTTTTT. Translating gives CASSLVGAREKLFF. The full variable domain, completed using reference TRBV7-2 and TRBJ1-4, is GAGVSQSPSNKVTEKGKDVELRCDPISGHTALYWYRQSLGQGLEFLIYFQGNSAPDKSGLPSDRFSAERTGGSVSTLTIQRTQQEDSAVYLCASSLVGAREKLFFGSGTQLSVL.

This CDR3 is CSVEDRQPKLLYTEAFF. The CDR3 DNA reads as TGCAGCGTTGAAGATCGACAACCCAAACTACTCTACACTGAAGCTTTCTTT. The chain couples TRBV29-1 to TRBJ1-1; D remains ambiguous. Germline CDR1 SQVTM, CDR2 ANQGSEA. CDR3 length: 17 residues. The V gene lost 0 bases and the J gene lost 3 bases, with 20 bases spanning the gap. The full variable domain, rest sourced from reference TRBV29-1 and TRBJ1-1, is SAVISQKPSRDICQRGTSLTIQCQVDSQVTMMFWYRQQPGQSLTLIATANQGSEATYESGFVIDKFPISRPNLTFSTLTVSNMSPEDSSIYLCSVEDRQPKLLYTEAFFGQGTRLTVV.

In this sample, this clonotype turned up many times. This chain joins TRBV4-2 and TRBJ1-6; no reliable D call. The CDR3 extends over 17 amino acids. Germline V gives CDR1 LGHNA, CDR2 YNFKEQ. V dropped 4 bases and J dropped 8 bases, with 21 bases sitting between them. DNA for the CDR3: TGTGCCAGCAGCCGACTAAATCGACCGGGCCGGTATTCACCCCTCCACTTT. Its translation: CASSRLNRPGRYSPLHF.

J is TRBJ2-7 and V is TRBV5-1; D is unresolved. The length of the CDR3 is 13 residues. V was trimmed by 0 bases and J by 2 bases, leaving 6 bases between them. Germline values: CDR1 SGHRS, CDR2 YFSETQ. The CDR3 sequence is CASSLVSAYEQYF. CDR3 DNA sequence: TGCGCCAGCAGCTTGGTATCAGCCTACGAGCAGTACTTC.

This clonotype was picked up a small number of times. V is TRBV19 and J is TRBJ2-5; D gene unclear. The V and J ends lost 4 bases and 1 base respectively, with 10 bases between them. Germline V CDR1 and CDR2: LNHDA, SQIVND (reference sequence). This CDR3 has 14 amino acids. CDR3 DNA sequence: TGTGCCAGTAGTAAATTTTGGGGCCAAGAGACCCAGTACTTC. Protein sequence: CASSKFWGQETQYF.

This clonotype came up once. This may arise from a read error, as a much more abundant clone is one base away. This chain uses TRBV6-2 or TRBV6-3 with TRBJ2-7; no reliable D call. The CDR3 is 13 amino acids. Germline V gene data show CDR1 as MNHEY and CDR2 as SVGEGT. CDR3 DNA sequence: TGTGCCGGCAGTTGGCCCGGTGACTACGAGCAGTACTTC. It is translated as CAGSWPGDYEQYF.

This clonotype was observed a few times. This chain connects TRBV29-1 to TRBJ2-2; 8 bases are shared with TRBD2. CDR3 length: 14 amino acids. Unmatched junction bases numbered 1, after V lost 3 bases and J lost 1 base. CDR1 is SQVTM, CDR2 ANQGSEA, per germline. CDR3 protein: CSVEGTRNTGELFF. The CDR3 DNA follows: TGCAGCGTTGAGGGGACTAGGAACACCGGGGAGCTGTTTTTT.

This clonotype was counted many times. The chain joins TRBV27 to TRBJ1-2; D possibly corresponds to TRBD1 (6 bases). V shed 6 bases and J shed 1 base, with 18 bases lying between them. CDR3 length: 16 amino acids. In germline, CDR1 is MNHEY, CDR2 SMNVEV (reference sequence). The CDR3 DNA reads TGTGCCAGCAGCCCACAGGGACGAGGGCTTAACTATGGCTACACCTTC. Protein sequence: CASSPQGRGLNYGYTF.

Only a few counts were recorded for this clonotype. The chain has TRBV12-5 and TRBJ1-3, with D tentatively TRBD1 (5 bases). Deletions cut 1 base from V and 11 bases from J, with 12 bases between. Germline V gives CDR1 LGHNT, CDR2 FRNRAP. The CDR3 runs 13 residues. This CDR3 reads CASGLGRVPSIYF. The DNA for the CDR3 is TGTGCTAGTGGTTTGGGCAGGGTCCCTTCCATATATTTT.

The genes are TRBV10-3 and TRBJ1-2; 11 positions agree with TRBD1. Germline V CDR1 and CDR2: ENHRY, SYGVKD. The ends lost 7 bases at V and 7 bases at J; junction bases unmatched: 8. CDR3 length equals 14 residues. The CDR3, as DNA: TGTGCCATCAAGCCCGGACAGGGGGCGCGTGGCTACACCTTC. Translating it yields CAIKPGQGARGYTF.